The T cell receptor (beta chain) under discussion was sequenced for a study of response to subunit inactivated influenza vaccine (dated by TCRdb to the late 2010s). Study-wide context: Deep quantitative profiling of the T cell receptor repertoire was used in the study to follow responses to a trivalent subunit inactivated influenza vaccine. Broader findings and caveats from the paper: It was suggested by the authors that each seasonal influenza vaccination may recruit only a limited number of new T cells.

V loses 3 bases at its end and J loses 5 bases; junction bases beyond the gene matches: 10. Taken from cysteine to phenylalanine, the CDR3 has 17 residues. This entry keeps only the CDR3 DNA: 51 bases, framed from base 1. The germline V gene (reference sequence) gives CDR1 as GTSNPN and CDR2 as SVGIG. Comments on this clonotype: Its antigen is currently not known. The input lacks base qualities; no much larger clone sits a single base away.

Library generation was performed with RT-PCR. This sample was sequenced with an Illumina HiSeq 2500. The public sequencing data were trimmed at Q25 with fastp and processed into clonotypes with MiXCR by TCRdb, which kept only in-frame beta chains. Identical CDR3 proteins give one entry, which carries the most common genes and DNA. The sample profile shows about 650,000 distinct CDR3 sequences; around 15% of them were found once. 7.5% to 9% of the sample is held by the ten biggest clonotypes. The material was PBMCs from blood, obtained approximately 15 days before vaccination. The TCR originated in a man in his fifties or sixties who received an inactivated influenza vaccine. Donor details come from another sample of the same person, matched by shared clones. The chain is made from TRBV30 and TRBJ2-1; TRBD2 aligns with 13 central bases. The nucleotide sequence is TGTGCCTGGAGCGGGCTCGGGACTAGCGGGACTAACAATGAGCAGTTCTTC. This gives the protein CAWSGLGTSGTNNEQFF. With the portions outside the CDR3 filled from the reference TRBV30 and TRBJ2-1 genes, the complete variable region becomes SQTIHQWPATLVQPVGSPLSLECTVEGTSNPNLYWYRQAAGRGLQLLFYSVGIGQISSEVPQNLSASRPQDRQFILSSKKLLLSDSGFYLCAWSGLGTSGTNNEQFFGPGTRLTVL.